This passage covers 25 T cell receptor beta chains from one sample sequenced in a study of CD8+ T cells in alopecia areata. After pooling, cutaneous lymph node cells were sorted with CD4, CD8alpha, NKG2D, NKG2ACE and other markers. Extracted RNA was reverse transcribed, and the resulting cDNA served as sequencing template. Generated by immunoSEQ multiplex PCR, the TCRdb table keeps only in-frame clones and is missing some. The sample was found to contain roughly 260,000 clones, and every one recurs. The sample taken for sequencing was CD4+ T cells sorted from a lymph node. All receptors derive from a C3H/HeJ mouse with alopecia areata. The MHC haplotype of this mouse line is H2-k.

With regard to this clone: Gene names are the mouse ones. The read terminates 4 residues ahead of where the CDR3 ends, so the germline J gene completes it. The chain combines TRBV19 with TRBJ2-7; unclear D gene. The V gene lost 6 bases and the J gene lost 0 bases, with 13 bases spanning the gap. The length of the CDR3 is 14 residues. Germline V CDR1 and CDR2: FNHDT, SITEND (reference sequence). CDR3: CASIPTNSSYEQYF. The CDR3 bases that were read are TGTGCCAGCATCCCGACAAATTCCTCCTAT. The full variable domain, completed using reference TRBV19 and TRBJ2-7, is GGIITQTPKFLIGQEGQKLTLKCQQNFNHDTMYWYRQDSGKGLRLIYYSITENDLQKGDLSEGYDASREKKSSFSLTVTSAQKNEMAVFLCASIPTNSSYEQYFGPGTRLTVL.

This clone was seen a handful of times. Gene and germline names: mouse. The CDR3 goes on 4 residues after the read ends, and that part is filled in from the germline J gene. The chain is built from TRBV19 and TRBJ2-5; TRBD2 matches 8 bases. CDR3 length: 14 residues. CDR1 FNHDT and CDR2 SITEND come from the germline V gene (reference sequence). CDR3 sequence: CASSMRGGIDTQYF. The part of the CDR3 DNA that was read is TGTGCCAGCAGTATGAGGGGGGGCATTGAC.

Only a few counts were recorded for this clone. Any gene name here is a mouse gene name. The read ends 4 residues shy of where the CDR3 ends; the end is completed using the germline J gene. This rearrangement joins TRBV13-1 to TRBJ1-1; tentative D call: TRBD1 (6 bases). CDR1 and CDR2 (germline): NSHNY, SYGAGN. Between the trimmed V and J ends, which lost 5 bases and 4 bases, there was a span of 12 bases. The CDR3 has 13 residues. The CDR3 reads CASSPTGFTEVFF. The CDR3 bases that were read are TGTGCCAGCAGCCCGACAGGTTTCACA.

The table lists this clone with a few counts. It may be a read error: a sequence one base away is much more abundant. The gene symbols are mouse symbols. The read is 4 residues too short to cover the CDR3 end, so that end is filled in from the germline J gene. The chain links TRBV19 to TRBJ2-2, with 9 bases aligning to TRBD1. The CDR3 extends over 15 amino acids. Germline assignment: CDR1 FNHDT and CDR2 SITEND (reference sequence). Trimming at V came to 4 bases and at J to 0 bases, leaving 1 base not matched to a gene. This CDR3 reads CASSWDRANTGQLYF. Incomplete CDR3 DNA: TGTGCCAGCAGTTGGGACAGGGCAAACACCGGG.

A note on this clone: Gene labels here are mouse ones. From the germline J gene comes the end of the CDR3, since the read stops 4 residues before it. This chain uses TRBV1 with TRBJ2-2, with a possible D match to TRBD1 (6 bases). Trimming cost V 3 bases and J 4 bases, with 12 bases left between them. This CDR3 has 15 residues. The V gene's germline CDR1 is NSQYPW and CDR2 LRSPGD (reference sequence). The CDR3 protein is CTCSAPQGSTGQLYF. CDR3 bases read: TGCACCTGCAGTGCCCCACAGGGATCCACCGGG.

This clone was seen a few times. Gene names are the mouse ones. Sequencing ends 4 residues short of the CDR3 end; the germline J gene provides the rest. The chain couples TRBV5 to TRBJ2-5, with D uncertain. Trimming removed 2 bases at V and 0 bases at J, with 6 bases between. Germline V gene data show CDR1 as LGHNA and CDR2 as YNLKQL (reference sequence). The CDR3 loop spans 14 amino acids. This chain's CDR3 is CASSQLVNQDTQYF. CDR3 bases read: TGTGCCAGCAGCCAACTGGTTAACCAAGAC.

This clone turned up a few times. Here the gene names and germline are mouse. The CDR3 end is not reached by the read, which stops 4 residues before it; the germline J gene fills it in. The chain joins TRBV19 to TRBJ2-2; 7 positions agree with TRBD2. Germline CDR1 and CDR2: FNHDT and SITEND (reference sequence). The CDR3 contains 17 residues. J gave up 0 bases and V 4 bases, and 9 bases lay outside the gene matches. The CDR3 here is CASSPPTGVANTGQLYF. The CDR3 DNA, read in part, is TGTGCCAGCAGTCCCCCTACTGGGGTAGCAAACACCGGG.

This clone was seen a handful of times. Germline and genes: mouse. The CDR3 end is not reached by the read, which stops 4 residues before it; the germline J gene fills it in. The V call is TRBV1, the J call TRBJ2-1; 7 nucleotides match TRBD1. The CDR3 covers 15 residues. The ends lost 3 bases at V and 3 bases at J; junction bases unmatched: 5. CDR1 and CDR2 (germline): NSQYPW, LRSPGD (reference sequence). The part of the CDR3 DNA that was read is TGCACCTGCAGTGCGGGTAGGGACAGCTATGCT. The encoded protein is CTCSAGRDSYA. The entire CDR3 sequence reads CTCSAGRDSYAEQFF.

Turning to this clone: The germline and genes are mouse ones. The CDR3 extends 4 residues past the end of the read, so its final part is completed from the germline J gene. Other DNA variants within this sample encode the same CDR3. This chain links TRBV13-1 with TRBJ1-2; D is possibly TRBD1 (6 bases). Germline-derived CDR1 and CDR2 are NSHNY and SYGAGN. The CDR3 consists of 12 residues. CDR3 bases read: TGTGCCAGCAGTCCACAGGGTTCC. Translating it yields CASSPQGS. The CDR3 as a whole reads CASSPQGSDYTF.

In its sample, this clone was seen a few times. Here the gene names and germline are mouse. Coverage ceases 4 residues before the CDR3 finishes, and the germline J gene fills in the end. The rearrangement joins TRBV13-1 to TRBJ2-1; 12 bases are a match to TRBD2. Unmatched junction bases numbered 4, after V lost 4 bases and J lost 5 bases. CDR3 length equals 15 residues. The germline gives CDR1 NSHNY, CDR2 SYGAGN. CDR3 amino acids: CASSFDWGGDAEQFF. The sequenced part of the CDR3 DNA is TGTGCCAGCAGTTTCGACTGGGGGGGCGATGCT.

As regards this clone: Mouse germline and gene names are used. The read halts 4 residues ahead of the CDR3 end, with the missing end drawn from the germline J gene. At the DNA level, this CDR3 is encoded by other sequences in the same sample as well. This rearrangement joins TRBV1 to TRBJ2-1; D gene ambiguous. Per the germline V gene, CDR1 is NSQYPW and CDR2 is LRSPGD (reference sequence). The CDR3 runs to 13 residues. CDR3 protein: CTCSADSRAEQFF. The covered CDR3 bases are TGCACCTGCAGTGCAGATTCCAGGGCT.

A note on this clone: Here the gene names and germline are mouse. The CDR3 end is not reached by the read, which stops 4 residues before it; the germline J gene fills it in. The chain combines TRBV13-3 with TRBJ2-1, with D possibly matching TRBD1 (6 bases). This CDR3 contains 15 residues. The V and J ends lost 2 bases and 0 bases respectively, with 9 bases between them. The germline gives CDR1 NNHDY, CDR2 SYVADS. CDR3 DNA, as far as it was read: TGTGCCAGCAGTGAAGACAGGCATAACTATGCT. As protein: CASSEDRHNYA. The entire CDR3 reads CASSEDRHNYAEQFF.

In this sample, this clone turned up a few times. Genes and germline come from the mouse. The CDR3 bases that were read are TGTGCCAGCAGCACCCACTGGGGAGGTGCAGAA. Encoded protein: CASSTHWGGAE. The full CDR3 is CASSTHWGGAETLYF. J is TRBJ2-3 and V is TRBV5; 7 bases map to TRBD2. The read finishes 4 residues shy of the CDR3 end, and the germline J gene is used to complete it. This CDR3 is built from 15 residues. V shed 5 bases and J 1 base; nucleotides not matched to a gene: 6. Germline assignment: CDR1 LGHNA and CDR2 YNLKQL (reference sequence).

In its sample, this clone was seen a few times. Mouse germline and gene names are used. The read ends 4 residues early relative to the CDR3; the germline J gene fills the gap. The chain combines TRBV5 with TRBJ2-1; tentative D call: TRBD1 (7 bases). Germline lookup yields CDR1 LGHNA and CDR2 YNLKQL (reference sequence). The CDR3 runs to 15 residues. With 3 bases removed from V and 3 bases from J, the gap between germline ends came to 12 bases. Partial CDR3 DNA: TGTGCCAGCAGCCAGCAGGGGGGTAGCTATGCT. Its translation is CASSQQGGSYA. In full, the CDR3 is CASSQQGGSYAEQFF.

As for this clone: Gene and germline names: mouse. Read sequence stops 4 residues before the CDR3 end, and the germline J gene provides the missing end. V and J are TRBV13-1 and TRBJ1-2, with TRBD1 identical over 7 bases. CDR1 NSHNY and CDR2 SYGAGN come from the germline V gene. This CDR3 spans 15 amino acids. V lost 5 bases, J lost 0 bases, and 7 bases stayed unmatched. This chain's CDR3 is CASRQPGQTNSDYTF. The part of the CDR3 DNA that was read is TGTGCCAGCAGACAACCGGGACAGACAAACTCC.

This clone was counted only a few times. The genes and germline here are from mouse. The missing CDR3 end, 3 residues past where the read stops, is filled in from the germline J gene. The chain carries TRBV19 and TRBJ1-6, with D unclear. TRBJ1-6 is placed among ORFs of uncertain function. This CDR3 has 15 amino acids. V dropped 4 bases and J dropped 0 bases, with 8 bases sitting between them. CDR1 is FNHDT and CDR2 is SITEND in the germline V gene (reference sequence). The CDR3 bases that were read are TGTGCCAGCAGTTCAGTCGATTCCTATAATTCGCCC. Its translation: CASSSVDSYNSP. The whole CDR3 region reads CASSSVDSYNSPLYF.

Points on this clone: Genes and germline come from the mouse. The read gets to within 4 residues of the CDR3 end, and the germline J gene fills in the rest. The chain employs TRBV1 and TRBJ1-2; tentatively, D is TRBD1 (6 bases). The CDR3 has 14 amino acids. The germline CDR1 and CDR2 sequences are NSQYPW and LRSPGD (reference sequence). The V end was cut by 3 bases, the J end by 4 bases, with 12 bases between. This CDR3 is CTCSATGLGSDYTF. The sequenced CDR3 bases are TGCACCTGCAGTGCGACAGGATTGGGCTCC.

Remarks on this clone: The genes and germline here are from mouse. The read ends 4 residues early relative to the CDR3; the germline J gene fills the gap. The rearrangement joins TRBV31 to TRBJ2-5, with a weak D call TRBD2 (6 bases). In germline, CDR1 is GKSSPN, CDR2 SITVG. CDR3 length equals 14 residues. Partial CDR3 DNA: TGTGCCTGGAGTCTAGTCGTGGGGGAAGAC. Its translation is CAWSLVVGED. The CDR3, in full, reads CAWSLVVGEDTQYF.

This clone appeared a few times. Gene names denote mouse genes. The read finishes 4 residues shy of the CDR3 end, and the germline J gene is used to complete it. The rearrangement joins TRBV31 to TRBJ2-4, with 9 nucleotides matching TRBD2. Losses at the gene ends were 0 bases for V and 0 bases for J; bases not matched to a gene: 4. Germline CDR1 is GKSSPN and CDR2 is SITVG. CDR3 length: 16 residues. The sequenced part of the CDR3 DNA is TGTGCCTGGAGTCTAGACTGGGGGTCTAGTCAAAAC. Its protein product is CAWSLDWGSSQN. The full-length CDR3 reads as CAWSLDWGSSQNTLYF. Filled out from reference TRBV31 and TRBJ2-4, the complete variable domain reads AQTIHQWPVAEIKAVGSPLSLGCTIKGKSSPNLYWYWQATGGTLQQLFYSITVGQVESVVQLNLSASRPKDDQFILSTEKLLLSHSGFYLCAWSLDWGSSQNTLYFGAGTRLSVL.

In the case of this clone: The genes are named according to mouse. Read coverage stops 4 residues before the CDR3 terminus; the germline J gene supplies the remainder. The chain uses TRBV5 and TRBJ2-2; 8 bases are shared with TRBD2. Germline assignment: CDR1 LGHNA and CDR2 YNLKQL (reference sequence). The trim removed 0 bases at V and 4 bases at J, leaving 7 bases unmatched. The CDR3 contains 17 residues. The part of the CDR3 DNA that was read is TGTGCCAGCAGCCAAGATACCTGGGGGGAACTCACCGGG. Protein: CASSQDTWGELTG. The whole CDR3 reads CASSQDTWGELTGQLYF.

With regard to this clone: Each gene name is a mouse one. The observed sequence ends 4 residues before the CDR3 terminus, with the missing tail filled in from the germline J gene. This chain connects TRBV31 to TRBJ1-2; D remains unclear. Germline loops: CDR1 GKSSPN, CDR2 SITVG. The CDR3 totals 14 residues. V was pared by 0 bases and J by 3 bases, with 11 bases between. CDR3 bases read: TGTGCCTGGAGTCTAGGAGGGTCGGACTCC. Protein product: CAWSLGGSDS. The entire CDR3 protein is CAWSLGGSDSDYTF.

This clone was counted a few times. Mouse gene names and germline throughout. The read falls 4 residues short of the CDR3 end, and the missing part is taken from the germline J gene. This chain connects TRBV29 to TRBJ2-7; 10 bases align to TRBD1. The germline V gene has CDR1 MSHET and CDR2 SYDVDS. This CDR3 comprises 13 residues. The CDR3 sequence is CASTPGQGYEQYF. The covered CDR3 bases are TGTGCTAGCACCCCGGGACAGGGGTAT.

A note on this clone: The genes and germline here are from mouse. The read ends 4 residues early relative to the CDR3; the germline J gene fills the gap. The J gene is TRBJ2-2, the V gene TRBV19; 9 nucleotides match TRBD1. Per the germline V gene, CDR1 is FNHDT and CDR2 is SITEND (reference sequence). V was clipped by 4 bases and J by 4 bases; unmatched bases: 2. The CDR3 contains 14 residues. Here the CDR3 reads CASSQQGATGQLYF. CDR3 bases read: TGTGCCAGCAGTCAACAGGGGGCCACCGGG.

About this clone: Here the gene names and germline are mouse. CDR3 DNA, as far as it was read: TGCACCTGCAGTGGGGGACAGAAGTCGCCC. This gives the protein CTCSGGQKSP. The whole CDR3 is CTCSGGQKSPLYF. The chain couples TRBV1 to TRBJ1-6; 7 bases align to TRBD1. The CDR3 goes on 3 residues after the read ends, and that part is filled in from the germline J gene. Being an ORF, TRBJ1-6 has a function that is uncertain. In germline, CDR1 is NSQYPW, CDR2 LRSPGD (reference sequence). CDR3 size: 13 residues. Trimming at V came to 4 bases and at J to 10 bases, leaving 4 bases not matched to a gene.

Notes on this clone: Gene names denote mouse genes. The CDR3 DNA, read in part, is TGTGCCAGGGCCCCAGGGGAAGAGGGCTATGCT. It codes for CARAPGEEGYA. The CDR3 reads in full as CARAPGEEGYAEQFF. The chain carries TRBV19 and TRBJ2-1, with D perhaps TRBD1 (6 bases). The observed sequence ends 4 residues before the CDR3 terminus, with the missing tail filled in from the germline J gene. The V gene lost 8 bases and the J gene lost 3 bases, with 18 bases spanning the gap. The CDR3 covers 15 residues. Per the germline V gene, CDR1 is FNHDT and CDR2 is SITEND (reference sequence).